This TCR beta chain stems from a study of OX40 agonist ivuxolimab in advanced cancers. Overall study: All patients had ivuxolimab intravenously every 2 weeks at 0.01 to 10 mg/kg. Cancers in dose escalation were hepatocellular, melanoma, renal cell and head and neck.

In the case of this clone: Its specificity is not known.

This CDR3 is built from 14 residues. The germline V gene encodes CDR1 ENHRY and CDR2 SYGVKD. V lost 7 bases, J lost 6 bases, and 11 bases stayed unmatched. General study results and limits: Patients with a partial response at 0.1-3.0 mg/kg had among the lowest clonal expansion. At 0.1 to 3.0 mg/kg and by week 6, CD4+ and CD8+ T cells in the blood had expanded clonally.

Here immunoSEQ multiplex PCR was the method, and the copy in TCRdb shows in-frame clones only, minus some. The sample lists fewer than 200,000 clones, roughly 94% occurring once. The chain has TRBV10-3 and TRBJ1-1; 7 bases map to TRBD1. The clonotype comes from an adult with an advanced solid tumor such as melanoma, head and neck, liver or kidney cancer. The sample in question was CD4+ or CD8+ T cells sorted from blood, obtained in a trial of the OX40 agonist ivuxolimab. CDR3 sequence (DNA): TGTGCCATCACCGGGACAGAGTTGATCTCTGAAGCTTTCTTT. It specifies CAITGTELISEAFF.